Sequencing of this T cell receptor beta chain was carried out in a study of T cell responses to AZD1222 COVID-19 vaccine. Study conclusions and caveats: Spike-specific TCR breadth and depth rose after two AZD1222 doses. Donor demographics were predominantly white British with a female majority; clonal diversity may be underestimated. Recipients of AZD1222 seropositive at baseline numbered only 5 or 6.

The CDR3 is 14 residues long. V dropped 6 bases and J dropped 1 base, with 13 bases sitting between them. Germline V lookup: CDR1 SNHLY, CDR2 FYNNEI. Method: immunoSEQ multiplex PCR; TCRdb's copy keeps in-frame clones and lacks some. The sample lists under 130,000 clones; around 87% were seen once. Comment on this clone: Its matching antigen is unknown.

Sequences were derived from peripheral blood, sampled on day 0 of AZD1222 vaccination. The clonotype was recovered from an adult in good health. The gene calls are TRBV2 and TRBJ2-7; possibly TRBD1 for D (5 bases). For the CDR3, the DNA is TGTGCCAGCAGCCCTCAACAGGCTTCCTACGAGCAGTACTTC. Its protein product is CASSPQQASYEQYF.